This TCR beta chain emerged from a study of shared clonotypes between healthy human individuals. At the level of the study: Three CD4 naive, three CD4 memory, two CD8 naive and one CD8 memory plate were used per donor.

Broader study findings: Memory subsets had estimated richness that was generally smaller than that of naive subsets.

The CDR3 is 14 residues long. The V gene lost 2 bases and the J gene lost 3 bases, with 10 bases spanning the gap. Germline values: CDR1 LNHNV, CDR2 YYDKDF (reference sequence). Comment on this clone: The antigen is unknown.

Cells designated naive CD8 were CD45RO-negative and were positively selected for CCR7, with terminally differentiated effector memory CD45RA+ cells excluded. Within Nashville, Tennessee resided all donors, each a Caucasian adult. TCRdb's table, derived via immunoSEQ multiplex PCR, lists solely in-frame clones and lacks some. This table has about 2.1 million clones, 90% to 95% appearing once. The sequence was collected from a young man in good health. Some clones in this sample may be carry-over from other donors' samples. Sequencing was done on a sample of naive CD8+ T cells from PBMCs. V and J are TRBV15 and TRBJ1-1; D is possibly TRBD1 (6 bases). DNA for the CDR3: TGTGCCACCAGCAGAAGAAGGGGGGACACTGAAGCTTTCTTT. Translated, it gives CATSRRRGDTEAFF.